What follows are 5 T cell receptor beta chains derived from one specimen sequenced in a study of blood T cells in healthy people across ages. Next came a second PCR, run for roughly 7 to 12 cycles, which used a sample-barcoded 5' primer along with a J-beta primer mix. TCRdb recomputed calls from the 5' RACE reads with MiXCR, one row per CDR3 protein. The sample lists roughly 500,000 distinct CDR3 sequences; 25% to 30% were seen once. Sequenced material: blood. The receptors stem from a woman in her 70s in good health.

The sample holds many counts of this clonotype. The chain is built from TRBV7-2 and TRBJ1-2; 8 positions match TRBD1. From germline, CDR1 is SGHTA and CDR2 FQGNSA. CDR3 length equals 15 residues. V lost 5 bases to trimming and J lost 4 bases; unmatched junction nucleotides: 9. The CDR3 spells CASSTTAGGGYGYTF. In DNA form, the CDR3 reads TGTGCCAGCAGCACGACGGCAGGGGGCGGCTATGGCTACACCTTC. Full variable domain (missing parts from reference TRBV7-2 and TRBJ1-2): GAGVSQSPSNKVTEKGKDVELRCDPISGHTALYWYRQSLGQGLEFLIYFQGNSAPDKSGLPSDRFSAERTGGSVSTLTIQRTQQEDSAVYLCASSTTAGGGYGYTFGSGTRLTVV.

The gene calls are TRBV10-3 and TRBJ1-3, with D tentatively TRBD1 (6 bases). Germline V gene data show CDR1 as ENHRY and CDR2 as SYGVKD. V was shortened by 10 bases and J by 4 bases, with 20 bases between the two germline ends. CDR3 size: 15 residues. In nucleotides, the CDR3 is TGTGCCAGCTTACAGGGAGTAAACACAGGAAACACCATATATTTT. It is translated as CASLQGVNTGNTIYF.

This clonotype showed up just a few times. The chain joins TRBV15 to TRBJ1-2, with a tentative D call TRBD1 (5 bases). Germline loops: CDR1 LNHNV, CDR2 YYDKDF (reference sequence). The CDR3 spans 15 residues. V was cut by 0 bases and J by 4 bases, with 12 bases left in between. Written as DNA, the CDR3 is TGTGCCACCAGCAGAGATTTCGGGGCTTCCTATGGCTACACCTTC. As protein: CATSRDFGASYGYTF. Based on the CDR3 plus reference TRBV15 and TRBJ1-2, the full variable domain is DAMVIQNPRYQVTQFGKPVTLSCSQTLNHNVMYWYQQKSSQAPKLLFHYYDKDFNNEADTPDNFQSRRPNTSFCFLDIRSPGLGDTAMYLCATSRDFGASYGYTFGSGTRLTVV.

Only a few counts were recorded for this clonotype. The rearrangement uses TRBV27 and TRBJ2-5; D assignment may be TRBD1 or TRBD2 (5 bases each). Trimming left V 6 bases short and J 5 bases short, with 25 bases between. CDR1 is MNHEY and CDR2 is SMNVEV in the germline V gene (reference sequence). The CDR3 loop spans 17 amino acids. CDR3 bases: TGTGCCAGCAGCTCACGGCGAGGGGTCATGGTGGAGGAGACCCAGTACTTC. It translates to CASSSRRGVMVEETQYF.

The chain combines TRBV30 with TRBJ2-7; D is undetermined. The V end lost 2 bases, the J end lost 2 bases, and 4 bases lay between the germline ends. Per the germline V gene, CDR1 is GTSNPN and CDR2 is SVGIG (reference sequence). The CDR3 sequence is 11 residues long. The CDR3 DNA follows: TGTGCCTGGAGTCGAACCTACGAGCAGTACTTC. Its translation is CAWSRTYEQYF. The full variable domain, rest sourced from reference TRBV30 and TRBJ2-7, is SQTIHQWPATLVQPVGSPLSLECTVEGTSNPNLYWYRQAAGRGLQLLFYSVGIGQISSEVPQNLSASRPQDRQFILSSKKLLLSDSGFYLCAWSRTYEQYFGPGTRLTVT.